This T cell receptor (beta chain) derives from a study of blood T cell repertoires in COVID-19. Study-wide background: The study drew acute and convalescent COVID-19 samples from the United States, Italy and Spain. T cells, B-cell-depleted T cells, or PBMCs supplied cDNA or gDNA.

CDR1 is MNHEY and CDR2 is SVGAGI in the germline V gene. Trimming took 6 bases from V and 7 from J, leaving 19 bases between them. The CDR3 covers 14 residues. As handled by the study authors: Reference gene primer amplification yielded estimated nucleated cell counts. The assay was immunoSEQ multiplex PCR, and TCRdb's table has in-frame clones only and misses some. V and J calls plus clone size are reproduced from that table; the DNA served to infer D and trimming. The table records hundreds of thousands of clones, roughly 90% of them present only once. V and J are TRBV6-5 and TRBJ2-7; D perhaps matches TRBD2 (6 bases). The sample taken for sequencing was peripheral blood. The clonotype comes from a woman between 25 and 40 years old with active or convalescent COVID-19. The CDR3 region is CASRRGTSSVEQYF. The CDR3, as DNA: TGTGCCAGCAGGAGAGGTACTAGCTCCGTGGAGCAGTACTTC.